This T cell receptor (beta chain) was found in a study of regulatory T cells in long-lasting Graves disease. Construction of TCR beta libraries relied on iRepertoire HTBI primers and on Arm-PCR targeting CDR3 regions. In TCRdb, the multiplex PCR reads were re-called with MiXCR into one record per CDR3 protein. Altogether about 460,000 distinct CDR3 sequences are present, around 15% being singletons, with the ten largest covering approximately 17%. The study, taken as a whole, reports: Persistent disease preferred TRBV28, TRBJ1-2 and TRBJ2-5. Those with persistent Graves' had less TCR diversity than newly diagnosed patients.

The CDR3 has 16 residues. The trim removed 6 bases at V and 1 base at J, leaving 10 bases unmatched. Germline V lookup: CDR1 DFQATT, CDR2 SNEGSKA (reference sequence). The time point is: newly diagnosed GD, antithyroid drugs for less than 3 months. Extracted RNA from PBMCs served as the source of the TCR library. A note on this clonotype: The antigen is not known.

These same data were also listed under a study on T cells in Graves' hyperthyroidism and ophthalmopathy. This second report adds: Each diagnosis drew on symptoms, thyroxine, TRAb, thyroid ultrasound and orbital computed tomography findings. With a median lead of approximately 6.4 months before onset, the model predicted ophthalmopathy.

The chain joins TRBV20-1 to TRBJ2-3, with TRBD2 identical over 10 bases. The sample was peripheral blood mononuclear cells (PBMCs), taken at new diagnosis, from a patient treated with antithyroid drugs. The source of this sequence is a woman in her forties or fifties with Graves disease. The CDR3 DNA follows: TGCAGTGCGCCCTCAGGAGCGGGAGGGCGCACAGATACGCAGTATTTT. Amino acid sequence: CSAPSGAGGRTDTQYF.